Presented here are 5 T cell receptor beta chains from one specimen sequenced in a study of cytomegalovirus exposure and HLA in healthy donors (dated by TCRdb to about 2017). Libraries were constructed by the immunoSEQ multiplex PCR assay. Sourced from immuneACCESS, this table was stored by TCRdb with only in-frame sequences that have V and J called. A share of the clones is absent; for the studies checked, an unresolved V gene accounts for under half, and the remainder has no known explanation. Across this sample there are tens of thousands of clones, with about 95% seen only once. Approximately 6% of the sample lies in the top ten. Sequenced input: PBMCs. The receptors shown here come from a woman between 18 and 29 years old in good health and CMV-seropositive.

This clone was observed once. This chain uses TRBV5-6 with TRBJ1-6; 7 positions match TRBD1. The CDR3 is 14 residues long. Germline lookup yields CDR1 SGHDT and CDR2 YYEEEE. V shed 1 base, J shed 10 bases, and the junction held 5 bases outside the gene matches. The CDR3 spells CASSLRGPSSPLHF. DNA for the CDR3: TGTGCCAGCAGCTTGAGGGGGCCCTCGTCACCCCTCCACTTT.

The rearrangement joins TRBV10-3 to TRBJ2-1; the match to TRBD2 covers 10 bases. V shed 8 bases and J 3 bases; nucleotides not matched to a gene: 10. This CDR3 contains 16 residues. Germline V CDR1 and CDR2: ENHRY, SYGVKD. The CDR3 spells CAISRERTSGYNEQFF. CDR3 nucleotides: TGTGCCATCTCCCGAGAGAGGACTAGCGGCTACAATGAGCAGTTCTTC.

This chain connects TRBV4-3 to TRBJ2-3, with no clear D. V was pared by 3 bases and J by 4 bases, with 20 bases between. The CDR3 length is 17 residues. Per germline, CDR1 LGHNA and CDR2 YSLEER. The CDR3 here is CASSQERPTPDSDTQYF. CDR3 coding DNA: TGCGCCAGCAGCCAGGAAAGACCCACCCCCGACTCAGATACGCAGTATTTT.

The rearrangement uses TRBV28 and TRBJ2-7; 9 nucleotides agree with TRBD1. The CDR3 is 15 amino acids. J gave up 5 bases and V 9 bases, and 14 bases lay outside the gene matches. Germline-derived CDR1 and CDR2 are MDHEN and SYDVKM. The CDR3 spells CARQGAAPGRDEQYF. CDR3 nucleotide sequence: TGTGCCAGACAGGGGGCAGCCCCGGGGCGGGACGAGCAGTACTTC.

Only a few counts were recorded for this clone. The chain joins TRBV6-1 to TRBJ1-1; D might be TRBD1 (6 bases). Trimming left V 10 bases short and J 7 bases short, with 19 bases between. Germline V gives CDR1 MNHNS, CDR2 SASEGT. The CDR3 sequence is 13 residues long. CDR3 DNA: TGTGCCACCTCTATGGGGGCGCATGGTGAAGCTTTCTTT. It is translated as CATSMGAHGEAFF.